This entry describes one T cell receptor (beta chain). What it binds is not known. With 60 Vbeta and 13 Jbeta primers, the PCR was carried out. TCRdb's table, derived via immunoSEQ multiplex PCR, lists solely in-frame clones and lacks some. The sample comprises 150,000 to 200,000 clones, around 80% of which are singletons, and more than 5% rests with the top ten. The data were obtained in a study of cytomegalovirus exposure and HLA in healthy donors. Whole-study context: Prior work identified around 100 million unique TCR beta sequences in about 179 million T cells.

Every donor was a healthy person donating bone marrow. This CDR3 spans 14 amino acids. Germline V gene lookup returns CDR1 ENHRY and CDR2 SYGVKD. V shed 4 bases, J shed 6 bases, and the junction held 6 bases outside the gene matches. Study observations and caveats: Several of the most significant clusters appeared linked to common viral pathogens, based on a later analysis.

The TCR sequence derives from a man aged 35-49 years in good health and CMV-seronegative. V is TRBV10-3 and J is TRBJ2-3, with 8 bases lining up with TRBD2. The sequenced material came from PBMCs. The CDR3 sequence is CAISASGGSDTQYF. The CDR3 DNA reads TGTGCCATCAGTGCCAGCGGGGGATCGGATACGCAGTATTTT.